This TCR beta chain was observed in a study of T-cell reconstitution after alpha-beta-depleted transplantation in children. Ten or more counts support this clonotype. Trimming pared 2 bases from V and 4 bases from J, leaving 12 bases between. Looked up from germline, CDR1 is MNHEY and CDR2 is SVGAGI. This CDR3 is 15 amino acids long. TCRbeta library construction was performed incorporating unique molecular identifiers. In TCRdb, the PCR reads were re-called with MiXCR into one record per CDR3 protein. The sample lists 200,000 to 250,000 distinct CDR3 sequences, roughly 8.2% occurring once. The source of this sequence is a male patient between 5 and 17 years old who had a stem cell transplant for acute lymphoblastic leukemia, so the T cells may come from the graft donor. The V gene is TRBV6-5, the J gene TRBJ1-3; the D gene is possibly TRBD1 (5 bases). This specimen consisted of PBMCs, mostly from graft donor cells, obtained 180 days after TCRalphabeta/CD19-depleted stem cell transplant. CDR3 DNA: TGTGCCAGCAGTTACGGAGCAGGGTGGGGAAACACCATATATTTT. Translating it yields CASSYGAGWGNTIYF.